The present TCR beta chain was sequenced within a study of T cell responses to AZD1222 COVID-19 vaccine. Study outcomes and limitations: Spike-wide vaccine-associated CD4 TCRs dominated at 160-218 and 743-854. Only a handful of AZD1222 recipients were seropositive at baseline.

Clones were read by immunoSEQ multiplex PCR, and TCRdb kept only the in-frame ones, dropping some. The table lists around 130,000 clones, 85% to 90% of them singletons. The CDR3 extends over 16 amino acids. Germline V lookup: CDR1 SGHAT, CDR2 FQNNGV. Germline trimming cut 5 bases from V and 4 bases from J; bases unmatched to any gene: 13. Details on this clone: Its matching antigen is unknown.

The chain combines TRBV11-2 with TRBJ1-2; 7 bases agree with TRBD1. The sequence was collected from an adult in good health. Material: peripheral blood, obtained on day 0 of AZD1222 vaccination. The CDR3 protein is CASSALQGRGGYGYTF. For the CDR3, the DNA is TGTGCCAGCAGCGCCCTACAGGGGAGAGGTGGCTATGGCTACACCTTC.